These 3 T cell receptor beta chains share one sample of origin, sequenced in a study of T cell repertoires in cytomegalovirus infection. TCRdb used MiXCR to reprocess the reads, holding one entry per CDR3 protein. The sample lists roughly 230,000 distinct CDR3 sequences, over 9% occurring once. Sequencing used PBMCs. All receptors derive from a human donor in good health (CMV status not recorded). Some clones in this sample may be carry-over from other donors' samples.

This clonotype was seen only a few times. The chain employs TRBV28 and TRBJ2-7; 10 bases agree with TRBD1. V was clipped by 4 bases and J by 6 bases; unmatched bases: 9. The CDR3 has 15 amino acids. Germline CDR1 MDHEN, CDR2 SYDVKM. In DNA form, the CDR3 reads TGTGCCAGCAGTTCCCCCGGGACAGGGGACCCCGAGCAGTACTTC. Its protein product is CASSSPGTGDPEQYF.

This clonotype was detected only a few times. This sequence joins TRBV29-1 and TRBJ2-3; D might be TRBD1 or TRBD2, each matching 7 bases. The CDR3 spans 13 residues. CDR1 and CDR2 from the germline V gene are SQVTM and ANQGSEA. The V gene lost 8 bases and the J gene lost 4 bases, with 16 bases spanning the gap. The DNA of the CDR3 is TGCAGCTCATCAGGGGGGGCCGCAGATACGCAGTATTTT. Residues: CSSSGGAADTQYF.

This clonotype appeared many times. The chain is built from TRBV28 and TRBJ2-2; the match to TRBD2 covers 11 bases. Per the germline V gene, CDR1 is MDHEN and CDR2 is SYDVKM. The trim removed 6 bases at V and 5 bases at J, leaving 5 bases unmatched. CDR3 length: 15 amino acids. CDR3 nucleotide sequence: TGTGCCAGCAGAATAGCGGGAGGGCGGACCGGGGAGCTGTTTTTT. Translated: CASRIAGGRTGELFF.